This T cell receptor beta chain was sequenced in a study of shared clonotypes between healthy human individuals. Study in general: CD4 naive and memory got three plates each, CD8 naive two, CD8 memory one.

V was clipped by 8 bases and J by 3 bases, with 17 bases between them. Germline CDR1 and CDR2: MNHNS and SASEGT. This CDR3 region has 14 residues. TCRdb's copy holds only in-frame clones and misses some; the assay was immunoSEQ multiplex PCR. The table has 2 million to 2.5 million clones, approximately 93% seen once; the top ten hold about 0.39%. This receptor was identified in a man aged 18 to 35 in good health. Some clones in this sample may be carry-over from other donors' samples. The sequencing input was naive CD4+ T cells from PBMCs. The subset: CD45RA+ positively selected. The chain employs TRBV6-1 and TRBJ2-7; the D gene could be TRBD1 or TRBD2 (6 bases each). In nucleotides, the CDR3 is TGTGCCAGCCGCCGCGACGGGGGCTTCTACGAGCAGTACTTC. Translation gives CASRRDGGFYEQYF.